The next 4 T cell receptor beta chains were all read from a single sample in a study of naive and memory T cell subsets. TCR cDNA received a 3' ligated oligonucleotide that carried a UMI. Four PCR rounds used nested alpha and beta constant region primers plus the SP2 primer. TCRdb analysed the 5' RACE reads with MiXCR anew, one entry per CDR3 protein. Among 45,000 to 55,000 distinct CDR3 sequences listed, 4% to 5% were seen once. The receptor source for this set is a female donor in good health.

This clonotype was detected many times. The CDR3 region is CASSYSTGELFF. The CDR3 bases are TGTGCCAGCAGTTACTCGACCGGGGAGCTGTTTTTT. This chain uses TRBV6-5 with TRBJ2-2; D gene unclear. The CDR3 length is 12 residues. V was clipped by 0 bases and J by 5 bases, with 1 base between them. Germline loops: CDR1 MNHEY, CDR2 SVGAGI.

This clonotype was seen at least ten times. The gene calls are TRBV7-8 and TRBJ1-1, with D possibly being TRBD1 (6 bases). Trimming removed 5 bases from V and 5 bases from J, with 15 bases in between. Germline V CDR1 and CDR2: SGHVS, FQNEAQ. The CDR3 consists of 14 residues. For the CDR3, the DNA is TGTGCCAGCAGCCATCAGGGGTCGCGGACTGAAGCTTTCTTT. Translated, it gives CASSHQGSRTEAFF.

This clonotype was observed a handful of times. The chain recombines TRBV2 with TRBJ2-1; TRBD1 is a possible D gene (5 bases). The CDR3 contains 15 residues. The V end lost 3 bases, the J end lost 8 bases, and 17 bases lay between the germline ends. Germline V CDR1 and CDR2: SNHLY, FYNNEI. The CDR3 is CASSDAPVQADEQFF. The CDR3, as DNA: TGTGCCAGCAGTGACGCCCCTGTACAGGCGGATGAGCAGTTCTTC.

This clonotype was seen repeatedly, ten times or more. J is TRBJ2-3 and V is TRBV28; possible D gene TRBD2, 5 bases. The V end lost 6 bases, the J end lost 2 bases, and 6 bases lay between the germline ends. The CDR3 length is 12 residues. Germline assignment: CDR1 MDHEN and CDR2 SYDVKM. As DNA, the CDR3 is TGTGCCAGCAGCGGGATCACAGATACGCAGTATTTT. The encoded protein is CASSGITDTQYF.